The text below deals with one T cell receptor beta chain. The antigen is undetermined. The sample comes from a study of CD8+CD57+ T cells in acquired aplastic anemia. At the level of the study: Recorded DNA amounts for sorted CD4+ and CD8+ cells had an average of approximately 3 ug. Findings and limits, study-wide: A set of 25 to 35 CD8+ CDR3 sequences was shared between patients and controls, and these sequences appeared highly expressed in patients.

Patients chosen for sequencing had CD8+CD57+ cells that had expanded, as shown by flow cytometry. All patients had severe acquired aplastic anemia. No patient had been given any therapy when blood was sampled. Both TCR beta VDJ combination and CDR3 sequence profiling were carried out. Genomic DNA was the template for this profiling. MiXCR, applied by TCRdb to the reads, yields one record per CDR3 protein. The sample consists of around 170,000 distinct CDR3 sequences, around 47% of them appearing once. Between the trimmed V and J ends, which lost 1 base and 2 bases, there was a span of 10 bases. The CDR3 length is 14 residues. CDR1 and CDR2 (germline): SGHKS, YYEKEE (reference sequence).

The specimen was sorted CD4+, CD8+, or CD8+CD57+ T cells (not recorded which) from PBMCs. This TCR was sampled from a human donor with aplastic anemia. The chain links TRBV5-5 to TRBJ2-7, with D possibly TRBD2 on 6 matching bases. CDR3 loop: CASSLTREAYEQYF. The CDR3 nucleotides read TGTGCCAGCAGCTTGACCAGGGAGGCCTACGAGCAGTACTTC.